A single sample is the source of the 28 T cell receptor beta chains below, sequenced in a study of cytomegalovirus exposure and HLA in healthy donors. The PCR made use of 60 Vbeta and 13 Jbeta primers. The method was immunoSEQ multiplex PCR; TCRdb's version includes in-frame clones alone and lacks a portion of them. The sample has about 150,000 clones; approximately 79% are singletons. Sample: PBMCs. The origin of the receptors is a man between 18 and 35 years old in good health and CMV-seropositive.

This clone showed up just once. This sequence joins TRBV6-5 and TRBJ1-6; D unresolved. Germline V gene sequence: CDR1 MNHEY, CDR2 SVGAGI. Trimming took 6 bases from V and 9 from J, leaving 18 bases between them. This CDR3 region has 15 residues. The CDR3 region is CASSLGGFSGSPLHF. As DNA, the CDR3 is TGTGCCAGCAGCCTCGGAGGGTTTTCTGGTTCACCCCTCCACTTT.

This clone has just one count. The V gene is TRBV25-1, the J gene TRBJ2-2; D is possibly TRBD2 (5 bases). Germline CDR1 reads MGHDK; CDR2 reads SYGVNS. The CDR3 runs 17 residues. V was pared by 4 bases and J by 3 bases, with 18 bases between. For the CDR3, the DNA is TGTGCCAGCAGTGGTGTTGTAAGCGGAGTCTACACCGGGGAGCTGTTTTTT. Its protein is CASSGVVSGVYTGELFF.

The rearrangement uses TRBV25-1 and TRBJ2-1; D gene uncertain. Trimming took off 1 base at V and 15 bases at J, with 13 bases between the two ends. Germline-derived CDR1 and CDR2 are MGHDK and SYGVNS. The CDR3 consists of 12 residues. CDR3 sequence (DNA): TGTGCCAGCAGTGAATGGTCACGTGGGCTGTTCTTC. Its protein is CASSEWSRGLFF.

V gene TRBV6-5 combines with J gene TRBJ2-3; D perhaps matches TRBD2 (5 bases). Trimming took 5 bases from V and 4 from J, leaving 16 bases between them. The CDR3 runs 15 residues. Germline values: CDR1 MNHEY, CDR2 SVGAGI. The CDR3 here is CASSTGVELSDTQYF. The CDR3, as DNA: TGTGCCAGCAGTACCGGGGTCGAGTTGTCAGATACGCAGTATTTT.

The chain carries TRBV29-1 and TRBJ2-1; TRBD2 agrees at 8 bases. This CDR3 has 14 amino acids. Germline V gene data show CDR1 as SQVTM and CDR2 as ANQGSEA. The J segment lost 9 bases and the V segment lost 6 bases, leaving 13 bases of the junction unmatched. In DNA, the CDR3 is TGCAGCGTCTCCAATCGGGGGGGGCTTGGTGAGCAGTTCTTC. Its translation is CSVSNRGGLGEQFF.

This clone has only a few counts. The genes are TRBV18 and TRBJ2-7; weak D call: TRBD1 (5 bases). The CDR3 length is 14 residues. Deletions cut 1 base from V and 0 bases from J, with 7 bases between. Germline CDR1 and CDR2: KGHSH and LQKENI. CDR3 bases: TGTGCCAGCTCACCACAGACAGCCTCCTACGAGCAGTACTTC. Amino acids: CASSPQTASYEQYF.

This chain joins TRBV5-4 and TRBJ2-5; D remains ambiguous. CDR1 and CDR2 (germline): SGHNT, YYREEE (reference sequence). This CDR3 comprises 13 residues. V dropped 2 bases and J dropped 2 bases, with 7 bases sitting between them. CDR3 protein: CASSFRRQETQYF. The CDR3 nucleotides read TGTGCCAGCAGCTTTAGGAGACAAGAGACCCAGTACTTC. Drawing the rest from reference TRBV5-4 and TRBJ2-5, the complete variable domain is ETGVTQSPTHLIKTRGQQVTLRCSSQSGHNTVSWYQQALGQGPQFIFQYYREEENGRGNFPPRFSGLQFPNYSSELNVNALELDDSALYLCASSFRRQETQYFGPGTRLLVL.

The chain couples TRBV7-9 to TRBJ2-2; D uncertain. CDR1 is SEHNR, CDR2 FQNEAQ, per germline (reference sequence). The CDR3 is made up of 14 amino acids. Deletions cut 5 bases from V and 0 bases from J, with 7 bases between. CDR3 residues: CASSPPTNTGELFF. CDR3 sequence (DNA): TGTGCCAGCAGCCCACCTACGAACACCGGGGAGCTGTTTTTT. Combining the CDR3 with reference TRBV7-9 and TRBJ2-2 gives the whole variable domain DTGVSQNPRHKITKRGQNVTFRCDPISEHNRLYWYRQTLGQGPEFLTYFQNEAQLEKSRLLSDRFSAERPKGSFSTLEIQRTEQGDSAMYLCASSPPTNTGELFFGEGSRLTVL.

The chain employs TRBV27 and TRBJ2-7; 7 nucleotides align to TRBD1. Germline V CDR1 and CDR2: MNHEY, SMNVEV (reference sequence). The CDR3 loop spans 13 amino acids. The trim removed 6 bases at V and 2 bases at J, leaving 4 bases unmatched. CDR3: CASSLDRAYEQYF. In DNA, the CDR3 is TGTGCCAGCAGCCTCGACAGGGCCTACGAGCAGTACTTC.

V is TRBV5-1 and J is TRBJ2-5; possibly TRBD2 for D (6 bases). The J call may be faulty, since TRBJ2-7 better matches the DNA end. CDR1 is SGHRS and CDR2 is YFSETQ in the germline V gene. The CDR3 is 14 amino acids. The CDR3 coding sequence is TGCGCCAGCAGCTTCGGGGACTCCTACTACGAGCAGTACTTC. Protein product: CASSFGDSYYEQYF.

This chain uses TRBV5-8 with TRBJ1-4; 7 bases match TRBD1. V gave up 4 bases and J gave up 4 bases; unmatched junction bases: 7. The germline V gene has CDR1 SGHTS and CDR2 YDEGEE. There are 15 residues in the CDR3. The CDR3 coding sequence is TGTGCCAGCAGCCTACTGGGACAGTTTAATGAAAAACTGTTTTTT. Its protein product is CASSLLGQFNEKLFF.

This clone was counted once. V gene TRBV7-9 combines with J gene TRBJ2-3; 14 positions agree with TRBD2. This CDR3 has 17 residues. CDR1 and CDR2 (germline): SEHNR, FQNEAQ (reference sequence). V lost 5 bases and J lost 1; bases outside the gene matches: 5. In nucleotides, the CDR3 is TGTGCCAGCAGCACCGGGACTAGCGGGGGTCGCACAGATACGCAGTATTTT. As protein: CASSTGTSGGRTDTQYF. Variable domain in full (rest from reference TRBV7-9 and TRBJ2-3): DTGVSQNPRHKITKRGQNVTFRCDPISEHNRLYWYRQTLGQGPEFLTYFQNEAQLEKSRLLSDRFSAERPKGSFSTLEIQRTEQGDSAMYLCASSTGTSGGRTDTQYFGPGTRLTVL.

The chain carries TRBV10-1 and TRBJ2-5, with a possible D match to TRBD1 (5 bases). CDR1 WNHNN and CDR2 SYGVQD come from the germline V gene (reference sequence). The V gene lost 10 bases and the J gene lost 2 bases, with 35 bases spanning the gap. The CDR3 has 20 residues. The chain's CDR3 is CATYMGLVLFLLGEQETQYF. In DNA form, the CDR3 reads TGCGCCACCTATATGGGGCTTGTATTGTTCCTACTTGGGGAACAAGAGACCCAGTACTTC.

The chain couples TRBV7-2 to TRBJ2-2; D gene unclear. This CDR3 region has 16 residues. Trimming took off 5 bases at V and 10 bases at J, with 23 bases between the two ends. Germline CDR1 SGHTA, CDR2 FQGNSA. For the CDR3, the DNA is TGTGCCAGCAGCCAAGGTGCTAGTTTGGCTTTCTCGGAGCTGTTTTTT. It encodes CASSQGASLAFSELFF.

The chain combines TRBV30 with TRBJ2-2; D is uncertain. V shed 2 bases and J shed 3 bases, with 13 bases lying between them. Germline V CDR1 and CDR2: GTSNPN, SVGIG (reference sequence). CDR3 length: 15 amino acids. Here the CDR3 reads CAWSLTGFYTGELFF. CDR3 nucleotide sequence: TGTGCCTGGAGTCTAACCGGGTTTTACACCGGGGAGCTGTTTTTT. Based on the CDR3 plus reference TRBV30 and TRBJ2-2, the full variable domain is SQTIHQWPATLVQPVGSPLSLECTVEGTSNPNLYWYRQAAGRGLQLLFYSVGIGQISSEVPQNLSASRPQDRQFILSSKKLLLSDSGFYLCAWSLTGFYTGELFFGEGSRLTVL.

The V gene is TRBV5-6, the J gene TRBJ2-6, with TRBD1 as a possible D gene (6 bases). Germline loops: CDR1 SGHDT, CDR2 YYEEEE. Trimming pared 0 bases from V and 0 bases from J, leaving 10 bases between. The length of the CDR3 is 17 residues. For the CDR3, the DNA is TGTGCCAGCAGCTTGGGACAGGTATACTCTGGGGCCAACGTCCTGACTTTC. The encoded protein is CASSLGQVYSGANVLTF.

The V call is TRBV9, the J call TRBJ1-5, with TRBD1 identical over 7 bases. The germline CDR1 and CDR2 sequences are SGDLS and YYNGEE. With 3 bases clipped from V and 0 bases from J, the junction kept 3 bases outside the gene matches. The CDR3 is 15 residues long. The CDR3 DNA sequence: TGTGCCAGCAGCGAGACAGGGAATAGCAATCAGCCCCAGCATTTT. It translates to CASSETGNSNQPQHF.

The chain carries TRBV28 and TRBJ2-5, with a tentative D call TRBD1 (7 bases). The length of the CDR3 is 14 residues. The germline V gene has CDR1 MDHEN and CDR2 SYDVKM. The V and J ends lost 8 bases and 5 bases respectively, with 18 bases between them. The CDR3 DNA is TGTGCCAGCTCCAGGGGGAGGAGTTGGGAGACCCAGTACTTC. Its translation: CASSRGRSWETQYF.

The V call is TRBV4-2, the J call TRBJ2-7; weak D call: TRBD1 (6 bases). Germline V gene sequence: CDR1 LGHNA, CDR2 YNFKEQ. The V gene lost 0 bases and the J gene lost 3 bases, with 6 bases spanning the gap. The CDR3 is made up of 13 amino acids. CDR3 sequence: CASSQETGYEQYF. CDR3 DNA: TGTGCCAGCAGCCAAGAGACAGGCTACGAGCAGTACTTC.

CDR3 bases: TGTGCCAGCAGATCCCTTGACCGCCCAGGTCAGCCCCAGCATTTT. Encoded protein: CASRSLDRPGQPQHF. V gene TRBV27 combines with J gene TRBJ1-5; D gene unclear. Germline loops: CDR1 MNHEY, CDR2 SMNVEV (reference sequence). V was shortened by 6 bases and J by 6 bases, with 18 bases between the two germline ends. The CDR3 is 15 residues long.

The chain joins TRBV28 to TRBJ2-7, with 8 bases identical to TRBD2. Per the germline V gene, CDR1 is MDHEN and CDR2 is SYDVKM. V lost 6 bases and J lost 5; bases outside the gene matches: 15. The CDR3 contains 16 residues. CDR3 DNA: TGTGCCAGCAGCCCCCGCCTGGGCGGGGGGAGGCACGAGCAGTACTTC. This gives the protein CASSPRLGGGRHEQYF. The variable domain in full, completed from reference TRBV28 and TRBJ2-7, reads DVKVTQSSRYLVKRTGEKVFLECVQDMDHENMFWYRQDPGLGLRLIYFSYDVKMKEKGDIPEGYSVSREKKERFSLILESASTNQTSMYLCASSPRLGGGRHEQYFGPGTRLTVT.

V is TRBV9 and J is TRBJ2-1; D is possibly TRBD2 (7 bases). Trimming cost V 4 bases and J 4 bases, with 12 bases left between them. CDR3 length equals 14 residues. Germline loops: CDR1 SGDLS, CDR2 YYNGEE. The CDR3: CASSIRGGYNEQFF. In DNA form, the CDR3 reads TGTGCCAGCAGCATTAGGGGGGGGTACAATGAGCAGTTCTTC.

This chain joins TRBV30 and TRBJ1-6; TRBD1 matches at 7 bases. V shed 7 bases and J 0 bases; nucleotides not matched to a gene: 6. The germline V gene has CDR1 GTSNPN and CDR2 SVGIG (reference sequence). This CDR3 is 15 amino acids long. The chain's CDR3 is CASKQGSSYNSPLHF. The DNA for the CDR3 is TGTGCCTCTAAACAGGGGAGCTCCTATAATTCACCCCTCCACTTT.

The chain is built from TRBV13 and TRBJ1-1; weak D call: TRBD1 (6 bases). Germline lookup yields CDR1 PRHDT and CDR2 FYEKMQ (reference sequence). This CDR3 comprises 14 residues. Trimming took off 2 bases at V and 4 bases at J, with 11 bases between the two ends. CDR3 in DNA: TGTGCCAGCAGCTTACGCAGGGGAGCCACTGAAGCTTTCTTT. This codes for CASSLRRGATEAFF.

This clone was detected only once. The V call is TRBV10-1, the J call TRBJ1-1; perhaps TRBD1 as D (6 bases). CDR1 is WNHNN and CDR2 is SYGVQD in the germline V gene (reference sequence). The CDR3 covers 14 residues. V lost 1 base and J 6 bases, leaving 12 bases between the germline ends. CDR3 DNA sequence: TGCGCCAGCAGTGAGTGGCCTGGGGGCCCTGAAGCTTTCTTT. Amino acids: CASSEWPGGPEAFF.

The rearrangement links TRBV28 to TRBJ2-7, with TRBD1 matching over 9 bases. J gave up 0 bases and V 7 bases, and 4 bases lay outside the gene matches. This CDR3 is 14 amino acids long. The germline gives CDR1 MDHEN, CDR2 SYDVKM. The CDR3 bases are TGTGCCAGCACTCAGACAGGGGGCTCCTACGAGCAGTACTTC. Translation: CASTQTGGSYEQYF.

The chain couples TRBV28 to TRBJ1-2; tentatively, D is TRBD1 (5 bases). Trimming took off 3 bases at V and 3 bases at J, with 14 bases between the two ends. Germline-derived CDR1 and CDR2 are MDHEN and SYDVKM. This CDR3 has 15 amino acids. The CDR3 reads CASSFRKGRDYGYTF. The CDR3, as DNA: TGTGCCAGCAGTTTTAGGAAGGGGAGGGACTATGGCTACACCTTC.

This clone was recorded a few times. The rearrangement links TRBV4-3 to TRBJ2-7, with a weak D call TRBD1 (7 bases). Deletions cut 1 base from V and 4 bases from J, with 11 bases between. The CDR3 is 14 residues long. Germline assignment: CDR1 LGHNA and CDR2 YSLEER. The CDR3 reads CASSQVQGGYEQYF. Here the CDR3 DNA reads TGCGCCAGCAGCCAAGTTCAGGGGGGTTACGAGCAGTACTTC.